What follows is one T cell receptor (beta chain) and its context. These data belong to a study of glioma-infiltrating T cells after dendritic cell vaccination. Time point specified: after dendritic cell vaccination, including at tumor progression/relapse. TCRB CDR3 was amplified from 2 ug genomic DNA or less. Using immunoSEQ multiplex PCR, the repertoire was profiled, and TCRdb retains in-frame clones only, with some absent. The repertoire includes tens of thousands of clones, 85% of them detected once, and 8.5% sits in the top ten. Germline V gene data show CDR1 as MNHEY and CDR2 as SMNVEV (reference sequence). V was clipped by 1 base and J by 8 bases; unmatched bases: 16. The CDR3 is made up of 17 amino acids.

The input for sequencing was blood, taken after dendritic cell vaccination. The TCR was taken from a human donor with glioblastoma. V is TRBV27 and J is TRBJ1-2, with 7 bases identical to TRBD1. The CDR3 spells CASSLWDSAIGAEGYTF. The CDR3 nucleotides are TGTGCCAGCAGTTTATGGGACAGCGCTATAGGAGCGGAGGGCTACACCTTC.